This note documents a single TCR beta chain sequence. The data originate from a study of blood T cell repertoires in COVID-19. Overall study: The United States, Italy and Spain were the sources of the acute and convalescent COVID-19 samples. Nucleic acid was either cDNA or gDNA, and it came from T cells, B-cell-depleted T cells, or PBMCs.

From germline, CDR1 is SGHNT and CDR2 YYREEE (reference sequence). V lost 7 bases to trimming and J lost 1 base; unmatched junction nucleotides: 5. The CDR3 contains 14 residues. Sequencing used immunoSEQ multiplex PCR; TCRdb keeps in-frame clones, though not all of them. This table has under 85,000 clones, about 81% appearing once. V gene TRBV5-4 combines with J gene TRBJ2-4; TRBD2 matches 7 bases. The sample comprised peripheral blood. The sequence was collected from a man older than 75 with acute or convalescent COVID-19. CDR3 sequence reads: CASAREAAKNIQYF. The CDR3 DNA is TGTGCCAGCGCACGGGAGGCGGCCAAAAACATTCAGTACTTC.